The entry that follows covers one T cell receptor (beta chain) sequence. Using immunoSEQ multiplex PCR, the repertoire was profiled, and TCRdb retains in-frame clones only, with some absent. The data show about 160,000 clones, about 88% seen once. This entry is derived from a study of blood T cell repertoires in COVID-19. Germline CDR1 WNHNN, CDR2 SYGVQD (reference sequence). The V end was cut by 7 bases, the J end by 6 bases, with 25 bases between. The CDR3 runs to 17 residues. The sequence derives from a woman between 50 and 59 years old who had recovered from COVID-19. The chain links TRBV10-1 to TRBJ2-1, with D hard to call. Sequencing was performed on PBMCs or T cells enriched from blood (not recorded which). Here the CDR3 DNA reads TGCGCCAGCAACCCTAGGATGCCTGAGCCCTTCTTCAATGAGCAGTTCTTC. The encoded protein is CASNPRMPEPFFNEQFF.